Listed below are T cell receptor beta chains from one sample, sequenced in a study of siplizumab effects on memory and regulatory T cells. TCRdb's copy holds only in-frame clones and misses some; the assay was immunoSEQ multiplex PCR. This sample has 75,000 to 100,000 clones, with just under 95% found just once. Sample: non-Treg CD4+ T cells sorted from blood. The source of these receptors is a human donor in good health. The CDR3 runs from the conserved cysteine through the conserved F or W. Each record gives: D gene, clone size, J gene, V gene, CDR3 DNA, CDR3 protein. D genes are given only for firm matches. The listing skips clone size in some rows; elsewhere it reads once, few, many or a size class.

NA	once	TRBJ2-7	TRBV30	TGTGCCTGGAGTTCAGGGGTTACCTACGAGCAGTACTTC	CAWSSGVTYEQYF
TRBD1	NA	TRBJ1-2	TRBV6-5	TGTGCCAGCAGCTTGACAGGGAACTATGGCTACACCTTC	CASSLTGNYGYTF
TRBD2	NA	TRBJ2-2	TRBV5-1	TGCGCCAGCAGCTTGCCACAAACTAGCGGGCCGACCGGGGAGCTGTTTTTT	CASSLPQTSGPTGELFF
NA	NA	TRBJ2-7	TRBV9	TGTGCCAGCAGCGTAGCTACCGGGAGTGTCTACGAGCAGTACTTC	CASSVATGSVYEQYF
NA	NA	TRBJ1-5	TRBV6-6	TGTGCCAGCAGTCCACGCAATCAGCCCCAGCATTTT	CASSPRNQPQHF
NA	NA	TRBJ1-1	TRBV15	TGTGCCACCAGCATGAGGAAGACTTTGAACACTGAAGCTTTCTTT	CATSMRKTLNTEAFF
TRBD1	NA	TRBJ2-2	TRBV2	TGTGCCAGCAGTGAAATACAGGGGACGGCCGGGGAGCTGTTTTTT	CASSEIQGTAGELFF
TRBD1	NA	TRBJ1-5	TRBV6-1	TGTGCCAGTAGGGACAGGCTAACCAGCAATCAGCCCCAGCATTTT	CASRDRLTSNQPQHF
NA	NA	TRBJ2-7	TRBV28	TGTGCCAGCAGTTTTGCGGGACAGCCGATCTACGAGCAGTACTTC	CASSFAGQPIYEQYF
TRBD1	NA	TRBJ1-2	TRBV18	TGTGCCAGCCGGGACAGGGACTACTATCAGGGCTACACCTTC	CASRDRDYYQGYTF
TRBD1	once	TRBJ1-5	TRBV4-2	TGTGCCAGCAGCTACCTCGGACAGGGAGATCAGCCCCAGCATTTT	CASSYLGQGDQPQHF
NA	NA	TRBJ2-7	TRBV4-1	TGCGCCAGCAGCCAAGATGGAGTTAGGTACGAGCAGTACTTC	CASSQDGVRYEQYF
NA	NA	TRBJ2-4	TRBV19	TGTGCCAGTAGCGGGTATGACGCGCCGGCCAAAAACATTCAGTACTTC	CASSGYDAPAKNIQYF
NA	NA	TRBJ2-4	TRBV19	TGTGCCAGTAGTATACCCTTCCGAGTAGCCAAAAACATTCAGTACTTC	CASSIPFRVAKNIQYF
NA	once	TRBJ1-1	TRBV6-1	TGTGCCAGCAAACAATCCGTCAGCACTGAAGCTTTCTTT	CASKQSVSTEAFF
TRBD1	NA	TRBJ2-4	TRBV30	TGTGCCTGGAGTGTAACAGGGGGGAGAAACATTCAGTACTTC	CAWSVTGGRNIQYF
NA	NA	TRBJ2-7	TRBV11-2	TGTGCCAGCAGCTTAGTTAGGGGACTGACAAGGCAGCAGTACTTC	CASSLVRGLTRQQYF
NA	NA	TRBJ2-1	TRBV12-5	TGTGCTAGTGGTTCCCCCTTATCTGAGCAGTTCTTC	CASGSPLSEQFF
NA	NA	TRBJ2-7	TRBV7-8	TGTGCCAGCAGCTTATTAGACGGGGGAGAGCAGTACTTC	CASSLLDGGEQYF
TRBD1	NA	TRBJ1-1	TRBV7-8	TGTGCCAGCAGCCCATTTGGGGGGACAGGGAACACTGAAGCTTTCTTT	CASSPFGGTGNTEAFF
NA	NA	TRBJ2-3	TRBV6-1	TGTGCCAGCAGTAGACTAAGGGATACGCAGTATTTT	CASSRLRDTQYF
NA	NA	TRBJ1-5	TRBV5-5	TGTGCCAGCAGCTTGGCGTACTCCAGCCAAAATCAGCCCCAGCATTTT	CASSLAYSSQNQPQHF
NA	NA	TRBJ2-1	TRBV15	TGTGCCACCAGCAAAACGAGGATAGCGGCTAACAATGAGCAGTTCTTC	CATSKTRIAANNEQFF
TRBD2	NA	TRBJ2-7	TRBV6-1	TGTGCCAGCAGAGGGAGGGCCGAACTTATCCACGAGCAGTACTTC	CASRGRAELIHEQYF
NA	few	TRBJ1-5	TRBV28	TGTGCCAGCAGTCCACGACTAGGGGGTCGGGGCAATCAGCCCCAGCATTTT	CASSPRLGGRGNQPQHF
NA	NA	TRBJ1-3	TRBV5-1	TGCGCCAGCAGCTTGGCCTCAGGGGTCGGAAACACCATATATTTT	CASSLASGVGNTIYF
TRBD1	NA	TRBJ1-5	TRBV27	TGTGCCAGCAGTTTAGAAGGAGTGACAGGGAAGGGTGGTAGGGCCCAGCATTTT	CASSLEGVTGKGGRAQHF
TRBD2	NA	TRBJ2-2	TRBV5-1	TGCGCCAGCACCCCAGGGACTAGCGGCACCGGGGAGCTGTTTTTT	CASTPGTSGTGELFF
NA	NA	TRBJ1-2	TRBV28	TGTGCCAGCAGTTTATTAGACGGCTTTTATGGCTACACCTTC	CASSLLDGFYGYTF
NA	NA	TRBJ2-5	TRBV6-5	TGTGCCAGCAGCGAACTAGCTACCGAGACCCAGTACTTC	CASSELATETQYF
TRBD2	NA	TRBJ2-1	TRBV7-9	TGTGCCAGCAGCCCAGGGACTAGCGGGAGTGTCGACAATGAGCAGTTCTTC	CASSPGTSGSVDNEQFF
TRBD2	NA	TRBJ2-1	TRBV6-1	TGTGCCAGCAGTGAACGGTCTAGCGGGTTCTACAATGAGCAGTTCTTC	CASSERSSGFYNEQFF
NA	NA	TRBJ2-5	TRBV7-6	TGTGCCAGCAGCTTAGCGGAAGGGATGGAGACCCAGTACTTC	CASSLAEGMETQYF
NA	NA	TRBJ2-1	TRBV28	TGTGCCAGCAGGCGAGGGCTTATAAGCTCCTACAATGAGCAGTTCTTC	CASRRGLISSYNEQFF
NA	NA	TRBJ1-1	TRBV6-1	TGTGCCAGCAGGACTTTAATCAGAGAGAACACTGAAGCTTTCTTT	CASRTLIRENTEAFF
TRBD2	NA	TRBJ2-1	TRBV6-5	TGTGCCAGCAGTTCACGGACTAGCGGACCCTACAATGAGCAGTTCTTC	CASSSRTSGPYNEQFF
TRBD1	NA	TRBJ2-5	TRBV6-1	TGTGCCAGCAGCACAGGGGAAAGGGGGACCCAGTACTTC	CASSTGERGTQYF
NA	NA	TRBJ2-4	TRBV4-2	TGTGCCAGCAGCCAAGTTGGTGAAGGGTATGGTTACATTCAGTACTTC	CASSQVGEGYGYIQYF
TRBD2	NA	TRBJ2-1	TRBV7-8	TGTGCCAGCAGCTTAAGCGGGAGCCTATACAATGAGCAGTTCTTC	CASSLSGSLYNEQFF
NA	NA	TRBJ2-7	TRBV9	TGTGCCAGCAGCGTAGGACTCGAGGGTCCAACCTACGAGCAGTACTTC	CASSVGLEGPTYEQYF
TRBD2	NA	TRBJ2-1	TRBV5-1	TGCGCCAGCAGCTTGGGAATCGGGAGGGCCTCCGGGGCCGGGAACAATGAGCAGTTCTTC	CASSLGIGRASGAGNNEQFF